This TCR beta chain comes out of a study of control samples from healthy donors and cancer patients. V was shortened by 3 bases and J by 2 bases, with 12 bases between the two germline ends. The CDR3 spans 15 residues. Germline loops: CDR1 SGHTA, CDR2 FQGTGA. Produced via immunoSEQ multiplex PCR; TCRdb's table is partial and in-frame only. This table has 150,000 to 200,000 clones, roughly 89% appearing once. The receptor's source is a woman aged 50 to 60 in good health. Material: blood. The chain couples TRBV7-3 to TRBJ2-3, with a weak D call TRBD2 (5 bases). The CDR3 sequence: CASSFRSSPTDTQYF. The CDR3 DNA reads as TGTGCCAGCAGCTTTAGGTCTAGCCCCACAGATACGCAGTATTTT.